This entry lists 8 T cell receptor beta chains sequenced from one sample in a study of shared T cell receptors in the human thymus. The data were produced by immunoSEQ multiplex PCR, yet TCRdb's version contains in-frame clones alone and is incomplete. The sample holds fewer than 700,000 clones, around 87% seen once. This same sample was also part of a study on human thymus T cells.

Sequencing was done on a sample of thymocytes. The receptors derive from a boy under three years old with a congenital heart defect.

The chain's CDR3 is CASSQEGRGSYNEQFF. CDR3 bases: TGCGCCAGCAGCCAAGAGGGGCGCGGGAGTTACAATGAGCAGTTCTTC. J is TRBJ2-1 and V is TRBV4-3, with 7 bases lining up with TRBD2. J was trimmed by 4 bases and V by 0 bases; bases with no gene match: 6. Looked up from germline, CDR1 is LGHNA and CDR2 is YSLEER. The CDR3 contains 16 residues.

The chain combines TRBV4-3 with TRBJ1-2; 7 positions agree with TRBD1. Trimming cost V 0 bases and J 1 base; bases outside gene matches: 8. Per germline, CDR1 LGHNA and CDR2 YSLEER. This CDR3 is built from 17 residues. The CDR3 sequence: CASSQDRGGANNYGYTF. CDR3 nucleotide sequence: TGCGCCAGCAGCCAAGATCGAGGGGGCGCTAATAACTATGGCTACACCTTC.

V usage is TRBV7-8 and J usage is TRBJ2-7; TRBD1 aligns across 12 bases. The CDR3 extends over 15 amino acids. Trimming took 5 bases from V and 5 from J; bases not matched to a gene: 7. Germline V lookup: CDR1 SGHVS, CDR2 FQNEAQ. CDR3 DNA: TGTGCCAGCAGCCCGGCCGGGACAGGGGGCAACGAGCAGTACTTC. This encodes CASSPAGTGGNEQYF.

V usage is TRBV25-1 and J usage is TRBJ2-2; D uncertain. Germline V CDR1 and CDR2: MGHDK, SYGVNS. The CDR3 contains 12 residues. V was trimmed by 3 bases and J by 8 bases, leaving 7 bases between them. As DNA, the CDR3 is TGTGCCAGCAGTGAGACGGAGGGGGAGCTGTTTTTT. Residues: CASSETEGELFF. Supplemented by reference TRBV25-1 and TRBJ2-2, the full variable domain reads EADIYQTPRYLVIGTGKKITLECSQTMGHDKMYWYQQDPGMELHLIHYSYGVNSTEKGDLSSESTVSRIRTEHFPLTLESARPSHTSQYLCASSETEGELFFGEGSRLTVL.

The chain uses TRBV7-2 and TRBJ1-1; D possibly corresponds to TRBD1 (6 bases). CDR3 length: 18 residues. The V gene's germline CDR1 is SGHTA and CDR2 FQGNSA. V lost 4 bases to trimming and J lost 0 bases, with 21 bases between them. The CDR3 here is CASSWGPDRPTMNTEAFF. CDR3 nucleotides: TGTGCCAGCAGCTGGGGTCCGGACAGACCAACGATGAACACTGAAGCTTTCTTT.

This clone has a handful of counts. This chain links TRBV7-9 with TRBJ2-5; 7 bases are shared with TRBD1. This CDR3 comprises 17 residues. J lost 5 bases, V lost 0 bases, and 12 bases had no gene match. CDR1 is SEHNR and CDR2 is FQNEAQ in the germline V gene (reference sequence). CDR3 bases: TGTGCCAGCAGCTTAGCTCCGGACAGACAGGGTGTCGAGACCCAGTACTTC. Translating it yields CASSLAPDRQGVETQYF.

The chain employs TRBV27 and TRBJ2-4; no clear D gene. Germline CDR1 reads MNHEY; CDR2 reads SMNVEV (reference sequence). Trimming shortened V by 3 bases and J by 10 bases, and 13 bases separated the two germline ends. The CDR3 length is 13 residues. CDR3 in DNA: TGTGCCAGCAGTTTCGGCGAAACAGATATTCAGTACTTC. Its translation: CASSFGETDIQYF.

This chain links TRBV4-3 with TRBJ2-1; D unresolved. V shed 3 bases and J shed 7 bases, with 13 bases lying between them. Germline V lookup: CDR1 LGHNA, CDR2 YSLEER. This CDR3 is 14 amino acids long. The CDR3 DNA reads as TGCGCCAGCAGCCATCCAAGCGTAGGAAATGAGCAGTTCTTC. The encoded protein is CASSHPSVGNEQFF.